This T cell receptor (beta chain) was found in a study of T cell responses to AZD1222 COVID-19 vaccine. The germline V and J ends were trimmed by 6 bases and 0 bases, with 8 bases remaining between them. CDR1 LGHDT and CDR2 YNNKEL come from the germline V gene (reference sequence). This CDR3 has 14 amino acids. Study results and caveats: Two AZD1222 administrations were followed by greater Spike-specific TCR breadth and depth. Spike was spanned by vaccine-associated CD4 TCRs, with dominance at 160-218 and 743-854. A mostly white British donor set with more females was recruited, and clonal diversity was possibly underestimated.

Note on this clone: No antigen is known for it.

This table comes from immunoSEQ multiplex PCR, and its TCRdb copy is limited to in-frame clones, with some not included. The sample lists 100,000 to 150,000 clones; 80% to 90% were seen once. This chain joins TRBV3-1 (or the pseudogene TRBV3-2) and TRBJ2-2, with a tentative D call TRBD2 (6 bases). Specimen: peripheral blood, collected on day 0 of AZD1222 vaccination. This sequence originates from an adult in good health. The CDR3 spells CASRLAPNTGELFF. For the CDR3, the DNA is TGTGCCAGCAGGCTAGCGCCGAACACCGGGGAGCTGTTTTTT.